These 27 T cell receptor beta chains were sequenced from one sample in a study of CD8 T cells in Susac syndrome. RNA was extracted with the RNeasy kit, and a quantity of roughly 0.5 to 1 ug was reverse transcribed using random hexamers. TCRdb ran MiXCR on the immunoSEQ multiplex PCR reads and lists one entry per CDR3 protein. The sample yields more than 200,000 distinct CDR3 sequences, 80% to 95% seen once. Specimen: CD8+ T cells from PBMCs. All receptors derive from a human donor with multiple sclerosis.

The chain uses TRBV30 and TRBJ2-3; 12 nucleotides match TRBD2. The CDR3 is 17 amino acids. Looked up from germline, CDR1 is GTSNPN and CDR2 is SVGIG (reference sequence). V was clipped by 3 bases and J by 4 bases; unmatched bases: 11. CDR3 region: CAWSGLAGLMNSDTQYF. The DNA of the CDR3 is TGTGCCTGGAGCGGACTAGCGGGGCTTATGAACTCAGATACGCAGTATTTT.

The chain couples TRBV10-2 to TRBJ2-1; the D gene is possibly TRBD1 (5 bases). This CDR3 has 16 residues. Trimming stripped 6 bases from V and 2 bases from J, with 17 bases between. CDR1 and CDR2 (germline): WSHSY, SAAADI. This chain's CDR3 is CASSLDRSEPYNEQFF. The CDR3 bases are TGCGCCAGCAGCCTTGACAGATCCGAGCCCTACAATGAGCAGTTCTTC.

This chain uses TRBV6-5 with TRBJ2-1, with a possible D match to TRBD2 (6 bases). This CDR3 is built from 11 residues. V dropped 2 bases and J dropped 12 bases, with 8 bases sitting between them. The germline gives CDR1 MNHEY, CDR2 SVGAGI. The CDR3 loop is CASSYGRGQFF. CDR3 DNA: TGTGCCAGCAGTTACGGGCGGGGGCAGTTCTTC.

The chain recombines TRBV2 with TRBJ2-7; 8 nucleotides match TRBD2. The J segment lost 5 bases and the V segment lost 0 bases, leaving 6 bases of the junction unmatched. CDR1 is SNHLY and CDR2 is FYNNEI in the germline V gene. The CDR3 totals 15 residues. CDR3 bases: TGTGCCAGCAGTGAAGCGCTTCGGGGGGGGGACGAGCAGTACTTC. Its translation: CASSEALRGGDEQYF.

The chain is built from TRBV7-9 and TRBJ2-5, with a tentative D call TRBD1 (6 bases). The CDR3 runs 16 residues. V shed 4 bases and J shed 2 bases, with 17 bases lying between them. The V gene's germline CDR1 is SEHNR and CDR2 FQNEAQ (reference sequence). The CDR3 protein is CASSSYGDTRQETQYF. In DNA form, the CDR3 reads TGTGCCAGCAGCTCATACGGGGACACACGACAAGAGACCCAGTACTTC.

The gene calls are TRBV14 and TRBJ2-3; no firm D call. The CDR3 loop spans 13 amino acids. Germline lookup yields CDR1 SGHDN and CDR2 FVKESK. Trimming cost V 4 bases and J 7 bases, with 12 bases left between them. CDR3 DNA sequence: TGTGCCAGCAGCCGCCAAAATGGCTATACGCAGTATTTT. Its protein is CASSRQNGYTQYF.

V is TRBV5-1 and J is TRBJ2-3; 7 nucleotides align to TRBD2. The V segment lost 7 bases and the J segment 2 bases; nucleotides outside the gene matches: 7. Germline lookup yields CDR1 SGHRS and CDR2 YFSETQ. There are 14 residues in the CDR3. In DNA, the CDR3 is TGCGCCAGCGGGGAGGGCCAGAACACAGATACGCAGTATTTT. Translation: CASGEGQNTDTQYF.

V is TRBV7-9 and J is TRBJ2-1; D may be TRBD2 (6 bases). V lost 5 bases and J 9 bases, leaving 20 bases between the germline ends. Germline V gene sequence: CDR1 SEHNR, CDR2 FQNEAQ (reference sequence). CDR3 length: 15 residues. CDR3 coding DNA: TGTGCCAGCAGCCCCCGACTAGGATTGATGAGTGAGCAGTTCTTC. This codes for CASSPRLGLMSEQFF.

This rearrangement joins TRBV6-2 or TRBV6-3 to TRBJ2-1; tentative D call: TRBD2 (6 bases). This CDR3 is 14 amino acids long. Looked up from germline, CDR1 is MNHEY and CDR2 is SVGEGT. The ends were cut back, 5 bases at V and 8 bases at J, with 16 bases in the middle. For the CDR3, the DNA is TGTGCCAGCAGTCGGACGGGGGAGGTCCATGAGCAGTTCTTC. This translates into CASSRTGEVHEQFF.

J is TRBJ2-7 and V is TRBV4-1; no clear D. The CDR3 loop spans 13 amino acids. Germline values: CDR1 MGHRA, CDR2 YSYEKL. Trimming cost V 4 bases and J 0 bases, with 7 bases left between them. CDR3 residues: CASSPVGSYEQYF. CDR3 bases: TGCGCCAGCAGCCCCGTGGGCTCCTACGAGCAGTACTTC.

V gene TRBV5-1 combines with J gene TRBJ2-7; the D gene is possibly TRBD2 (6 bases). CDR1 and CDR2 (germline): SGHRS, YFSETQ. CDR3 size: 14 residues. Between the trimmed V and J ends, which lost 4 bases and 4 bases, there was a span of 15 bases. DNA for the CDR3: TGCGCCAGCAGCCCCGACGGGAGCACGTACGAGCAGTACTTC. Translated: CASSPDGSTYEQYF.

The chain uses TRBV20-1 and TRBJ2-7, with TRBD1 matching 10 bases. CDR1 is DFQATT and CDR2 is SNEGSKA in the germline V gene (reference sequence). The CDR3 consists of 19 residues. The junction had 23 bases not matched to a gene; V was cut back by 6 bases and J by 3 bases. This CDR3 reads CSATHWPDNAGTGDYEQYF. CDR3 sequence (DNA): TGCAGTGCCACTCACTGGCCCGACAACGCTGGGACAGGGGACTACGAGCAGTACTTC.

This clonotype was seen once. The chain is built from TRBV27 and TRBJ1-4; TRBD1 matches 7 bases. CDR1 is MNHEY and CDR2 is SMNVEV in the germline V gene (reference sequence). The CDR3 contains 13 residues. V was clipped by 5 bases and J by 7 bases; unmatched bases: 4. For the CDR3, the DNA is TGTGCCAGCAGTCCCGGGACAGTTGAAAAACTGTTTTTT. Its translation: CASSPGTVEKLFF.

The V call is TRBV29-1, the J call TRBJ2-7; D possibly corresponds to TRBD2 (7 bases). The CDR3 runs 13 residues. Germline CDR1 and CDR2: SQVTM and ANQGSEA. Trimming stripped 6 bases from V and 3 bases from J, with 15 bases between. This chain's CDR3 is CSVGGGSHYEQYF. Here the CDR3 DNA reads TGCAGCGTAGGGGGGGGATCTCACTACGAGCAGTACTTC.

V is TRBV5-8 and J is TRBJ2-1; possibly TRBD1 for D (5 bases). This CDR3 comprises 14 residues. Germline-derived CDR1 and CDR2 are SGHTS and YDEGEE. V lost 1 base, J lost 6 bases, and 11 bases lay in between. The CDR3 nucleotides read TGTGCCAGCAGCTTGTGGGAACAGGTCAATGAGCAGTTCTTC. It specifies CASSLWEQVNEQFF. The full variable domain, in which reference TRBV5-8 and TRBJ2-1 provide the parts outside the CDR3, is EAGVTQSPTHLIKTRGQQATLRCSPISGHTSVYWYQQALGLGLQFLLWYDEGEERNRGNFPPRFSGRQFPNYSSELNVNALELEDSALYLCASSLWEQVNEQFFGPGTRLTVL.

This clonotype was seen just once. The chain employs TRBV5-1 and TRBJ2-1, with D tentatively TRBD1 (5 bases). This CDR3 contains 14 residues. Trimming took off 0 bases at V and 5 bases at J, with 9 bases between the two ends. The germline CDR1 and CDR2 sequences are SGHRS and YFSETQ. The CDR3 loop is CASSLAGQNNEQFF. The CDR3 bases are TGCGCCAGCAGCTTGGCCGGACAAAACAATGAGCAGTTCTTC.

This clonotype showed up just once. The V and J genes are TRBV10-2 and TRBJ2-7; D ambiguous. Germline V CDR1 and CDR2: WSHSY, SAAADI. This CDR3 has 11 amino acids. Trimming removed 1 base from V and 3 bases from J, with 1 base in between. CDR3 in DNA: TGCGCCAGCAGTGAGTACTACGAGCAGTACTTC. It yields the protein CASSEYYEQYF.

The chain is built from TRBV29-1 and TRBJ2-7; 7 bases are shared with TRBD2. V lost 6 bases, J lost 2 bases, and 10 bases stayed unmatched. Germline-derived CDR1 and CDR2 are SQVTM and ANQGSEA. CDR3 size: 14 residues. The CDR3 loop reads CSVLGGDLTYEQYF. The CDR3 nucleotides are TGCAGCGTACTTGGGGGGGACCTAACCTACGAGCAGTACTTC.

This chain links TRBV7-3 with TRBJ1-5, with 11 nucleotides matching TRBD1. The CDR3 has 15 residues. After removal of 5 bases from V and 5 bases from J, the junction contained 5 bases not matched to a gene. The germline CDR1 and CDR2 sequences are SGHTA and FQGTGA. The CDR3 DNA sequence: TGTGCCAGCAGCGGGGGGACAGGGGGAGATCAGCCCCAGCATTTT. Amino acid sequence: CASSGGTGGDQPQHF.

This clonotype has only a few counts. The chain combines TRBV7-3 with TRBJ2-3; D is ambiguous. The CDR3 is 12 amino acids. CDR1 is SGHTA and CDR2 is FQGTGA in the germline V gene. V dropped 5 bases and J dropped 2 bases, with 5 bases sitting between them. CDR3 region: CASSPNTDTQYF. The DNA for the CDR3 is TGTGCCAGCAGCCCGAACACAGATACGCAGTATTTT.

This sequence joins TRBV28 and TRBJ1-1; D is ambiguous. Trimming cost V 3 bases and J 4 bases, with 12 bases left between them. Germline values: CDR1 MDHEN, CDR2 SYDVKM. The CDR3 consists of 14 residues. CDR3 coding DNA: TGTGCCAGCAGTTTCCCTTTCACCAGCACTGAAGCTTTCTTT. It codes for CASSFPFTSTEAFF.

In its sample, this clonotype was seen a few times. The V gene is TRBV6-5, the J gene TRBJ2-6; tentative D call: TRBD1 (5 bases). This CDR3 has 16 amino acids. The germline CDR1 and CDR2 sequences are MNHEY and SVGAGI. V was shortened by 2 bases and J by 0 bases, with 8 bases between the two germline ends. This chain's CDR3 is CASSYETGSGANVLTF. The CDR3 DNA is TGTGCCAGCAGTTACGAAACAGGCTCTGGGGCCAACGTCCTGACTTTC.

This clonotype came up a few times. The chain has TRBV19 and TRBJ2-1; 8 bases agree with TRBD2. The V and J ends lost 3 bases and 8 bases, in that order; junction bases with no gene match: 3. The CDR3 covers 13 residues. Germline CDR1 and CDR2: LNHDA and SQIVND (reference sequence). The CDR3 loop reads CASSIGGADEQFF. The CDR3 nucleotides read TGTGCCAGTAGTATCGGGGGGGCCGATGAGCAGTTCTTC.

The rearrangement links TRBV9 to TRBJ2-2; D is possibly TRBD1 (5 bases). Per germline, CDR1 SGDLS and CDR2 YYNGEE. The CDR3 length is 15 residues. Trimming took off 7 bases at V and 0 bases at J, with 13 bases between the two ends. CDR3 sequence (DNA): TGTGCCAGCTCCGGTGCAGGGTCGAACACCGGGGAGCTGTTTTTT. Protein sequence: CASSGAGSNTGELFF.

The CDR3 reads CASSVASSGAYEQYF. CDR3 DNA: TGTGCCAGCAGCGTAGCTAGCAGCGGGGCCTACGAGCAGTACTTC. The chain employs TRBV9 and TRBJ2-7, with 7 bases aligning to TRBD2. Germline CDR1 is SGDLS and CDR2 is YYNGEE. The CDR3 is 15 amino acids. Trimming at V came to 0 bases and at J to 2 bases, leaving 5 bases not matched to a gene. The variable domain in full, with the rest retrieved from reference TRBV9 and TRBJ2-7, is DSGVTQTPKHLITATGQRVTLRCSPRSGDLSVYWYQQSLDQGLQFLIQYYNGEERAKGNILERFSAQQFPDLHSELNLSSLELGDSALYFCASSVASSGAYEQYFGPGTRLTVT.

This clonotype was counted only a few times. V usage is TRBV19 and J usage is TRBJ2-1, with D maybe TRBD2 (6 bases). This CDR3 comprises 15 residues. Looked up from germline, CDR1 is LNHDA and CDR2 is SQIVND (reference sequence). With 5 bases removed from V and 2 bases from J, the gap between germline ends came to 13 bases. The chain's CDR3 is CASSPPGGPYNEQFF. Here the CDR3 DNA reads TGTGCCAGTAGTCCCCCCGGGGGACCCTACAATGAGCAGTTCTTC.

The CDR3 region is CASSQSVSGTIYEQYF. DNA of the CDR3: TGCGCCAGCAGCCAATCAGTTAGCGGGACAATCTACGAGCAGTACTTC. V and J are TRBV4-3 and TRBJ2-7; TRBD2 agrees at 8 bases. This CDR3 spans 16 amino acids. Germline V CDR1 and CDR2: LGHNA, YSLEER. With V trimmed by 2 bases and J by 3 bases, 9 bases remained unmatched.